Only a few counts were recorded for the clone carrying this T cell receptor beta chain. The same CDR3 also results from other DNA sequences found in this sample. The sample belongs to a study of blood T cell repertoires in COVID-19. The V and J ends lost 1 base and 6 bases respectively, with 3 bases between them. CDR3 length equals 11 residues. Germline-derived CDR1 and CDR2 are LGHDT and YNNKEL (reference sequence). Method: immunoSEQ multiplex PCR; TCRdb's copy keeps in-frame clones and lacks some. The sample consists of more than 95,000 clones, about nine tenths of them appearing once. The sample consisted of peripheral blood. The source is a man aged 45-60 years with acute or convalescent COVID-19. This sequence joins TRBV3-1 (or the pseudogene TRBV3-2) and TRBJ1-1, with D unresolved. The CDR3 DNA follows: TGTGCCAGCAGCCAAGCTTCTGAAGCTTTCTTT. Its translation is CASSQASEAFF.